This section outlines one TCR beta chain sequence together with its context. What it binds is unknown. There were TCR beta CDR3 regions amplified from RNA transcripts. In the first-round RT-PCR of the TCR CDR3, the HTBI primer set was used. From the multiplex PCR reads, TCRdb called clonotypes with MiXCR, one entry per CDR3 protein. The sample lists 200,000 or so distinct CDR3 sequences, around a sixth occurring once. The V gene's germline CDR1 is SQVTM and CDR2 ANQGSEA. The CDR3 runs 11 residues. Trimming removed 4 bases from V and 9 bases from J, with 12 bases in between. This entry is derived from a study of T cells in Graves' hyperthyroidism and ophthalmopathy. General study points: The model's output predicted ophthalmopathy at a median of approximately 6.5 months prior to onset. Blood also held most thyroid clonotypes expanded beyond 0.001.

Sequenced sample: blood. This TCR was sampled from a woman between 50 and 59 years old with Graves' hyperthyroidism. The rearrangement joins TRBV29-1 to TRBJ1-2; D not resolved. The CDR3 DNA follows: TGCAGCGTTGGAGGAGGTGTGAGCTACACCTTC. Translating gives CSVGGGVSYTF.